This TCR beta chain came from a study of T cell changes during pregnancy in multiple sclerosis. TCRdb keeps only in-frame clones here, not all; method: immunoSEQ multiplex PCR. The table shows tens of thousands of clones, with 80% to 95% occurring only once. CDR3 length: 15 amino acids. V was clipped by 1 base and J by 4 bases; unmatched bases: 6. CDR1 is SGHDT and CDR2 is YYEEEE in the germline V gene. This specimen consisted of peripheral blood, obtained in the first trimester of pregnancy. The receptor was isolated from a female donor in good health, enrolled as a control in a pregnancy study. The chain uses TRBV5-6 and TRBJ2-5; 8 nucleotides match TRBD2. The CDR3 nucleotides are TGTGCCAGCAGCTTGTTTGGGACTAGTTTAGAGACCCAGTACTTC. Residues: CASSLFGTSLETQYF.